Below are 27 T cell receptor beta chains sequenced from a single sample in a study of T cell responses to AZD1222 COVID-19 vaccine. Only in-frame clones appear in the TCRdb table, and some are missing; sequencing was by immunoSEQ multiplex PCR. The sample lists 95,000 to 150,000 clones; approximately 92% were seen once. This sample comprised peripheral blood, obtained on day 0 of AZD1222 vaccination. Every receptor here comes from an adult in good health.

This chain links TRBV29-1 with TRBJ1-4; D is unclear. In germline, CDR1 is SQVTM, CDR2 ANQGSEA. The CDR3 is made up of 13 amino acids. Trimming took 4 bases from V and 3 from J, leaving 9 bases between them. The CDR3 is CSVGQRANEKLFF. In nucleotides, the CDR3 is TGCAGCGTTGGGCAAAGGGCTAATGAAAAACTGTTTTTT.

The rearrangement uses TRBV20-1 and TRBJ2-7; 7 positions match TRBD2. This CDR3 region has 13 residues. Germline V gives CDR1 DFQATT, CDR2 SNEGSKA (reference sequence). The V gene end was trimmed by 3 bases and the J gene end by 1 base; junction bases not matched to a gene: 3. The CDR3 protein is CSASTGGSYEQYF. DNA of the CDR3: TGCAGTGCTAGTACGGGGGGTTCCTACGAGCAGTACTTC.

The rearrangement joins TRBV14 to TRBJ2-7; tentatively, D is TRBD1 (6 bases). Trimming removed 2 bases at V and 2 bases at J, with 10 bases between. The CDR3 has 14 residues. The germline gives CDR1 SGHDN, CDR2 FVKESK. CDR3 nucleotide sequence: TGTGCCAGCAGCCAAACAGGGTCGGCCTACGAGCAGTACTTC. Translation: CASSQTGSAYEQYF.

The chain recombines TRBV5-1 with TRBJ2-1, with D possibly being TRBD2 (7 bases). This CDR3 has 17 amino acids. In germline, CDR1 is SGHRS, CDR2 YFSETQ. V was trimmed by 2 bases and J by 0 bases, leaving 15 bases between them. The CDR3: CASSLKTGRGSYNEQFF. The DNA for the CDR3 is TGCGCCAGCAGCTTAAAAACAGGGAGGGGCTCCTACAATGAGCAGTTCTTC.

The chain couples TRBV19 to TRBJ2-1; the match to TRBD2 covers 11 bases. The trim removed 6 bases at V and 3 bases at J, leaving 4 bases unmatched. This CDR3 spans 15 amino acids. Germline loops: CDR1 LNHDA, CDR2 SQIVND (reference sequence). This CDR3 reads CASREGLADYNEQFF. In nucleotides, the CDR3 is TGTGCCAGTAGAGAGGGACTAGCGGACTACAATGAGCAGTTCTTC.

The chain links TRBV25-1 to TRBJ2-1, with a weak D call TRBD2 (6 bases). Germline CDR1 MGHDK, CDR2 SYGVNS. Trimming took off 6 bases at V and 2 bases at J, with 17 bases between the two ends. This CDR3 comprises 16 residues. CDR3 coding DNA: TGTGCCAGCAGAACCCACGGGACTGGAACCTACAATGAGCAGTTCTTC. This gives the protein CASRTHGTGTYNEQFF.

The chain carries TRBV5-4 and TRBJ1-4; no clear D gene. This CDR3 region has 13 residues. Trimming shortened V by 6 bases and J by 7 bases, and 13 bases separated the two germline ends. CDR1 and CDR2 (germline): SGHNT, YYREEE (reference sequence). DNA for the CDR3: TGTGCCAGCACTCCGGACTCAGGTGAAAAACTGTTTTTT. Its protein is CASTPDSGEKLFF.

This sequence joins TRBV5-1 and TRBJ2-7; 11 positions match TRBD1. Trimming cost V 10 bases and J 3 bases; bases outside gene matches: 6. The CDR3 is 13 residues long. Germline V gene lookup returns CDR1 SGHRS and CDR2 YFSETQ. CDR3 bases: TGCGCCTCAGTCGGGACAGGGGGCTACGAGCAGTACTTC. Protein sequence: CASVGTGGYEQYF.

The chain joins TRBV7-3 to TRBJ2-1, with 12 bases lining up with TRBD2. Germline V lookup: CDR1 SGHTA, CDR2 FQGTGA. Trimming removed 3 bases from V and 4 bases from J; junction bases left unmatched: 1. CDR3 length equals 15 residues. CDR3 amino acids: CASSFGLAGYNEQFF. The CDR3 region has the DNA TGTGCCAGCAGCTTTGGACTAGCGGGATACAATGAGCAGTTCTTC. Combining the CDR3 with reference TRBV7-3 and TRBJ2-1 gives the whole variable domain GAGVSQTPSNKVTEKGKYVELRCDPISGHTALYWYRQSLGQGPEFLIYFQGTGAADDSGLPNDRFFAVRPEGSVSTLKIQRTERGDSAVYLCASSFGLAGYNEQFFGPGTRLTVL.

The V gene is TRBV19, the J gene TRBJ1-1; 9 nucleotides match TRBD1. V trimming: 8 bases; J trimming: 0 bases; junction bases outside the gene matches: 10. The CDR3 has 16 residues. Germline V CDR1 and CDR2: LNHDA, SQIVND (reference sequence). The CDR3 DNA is TGTGCCAGTGGGAAAGGACAGGGGTCATTGAACACTGAAGCTTTCTTT. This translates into CASGKGQGSLNTEAFF.

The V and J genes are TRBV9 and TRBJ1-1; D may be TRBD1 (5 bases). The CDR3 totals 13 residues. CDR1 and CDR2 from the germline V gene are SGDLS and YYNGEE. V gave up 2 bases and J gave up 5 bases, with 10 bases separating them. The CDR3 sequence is CASSVEGRTEAFF. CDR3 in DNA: TGTGCCAGCAGCGTTGAGGGGCGAACTGAAGCTTTCTTT.

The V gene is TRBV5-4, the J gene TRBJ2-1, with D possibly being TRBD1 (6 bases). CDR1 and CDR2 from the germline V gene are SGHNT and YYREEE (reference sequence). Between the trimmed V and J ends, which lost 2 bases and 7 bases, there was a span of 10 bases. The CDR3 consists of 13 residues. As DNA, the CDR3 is TGTGCCAGCAGCTTCGGCAGGGGAAATGAGCAGTTCTTC. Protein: CASSFGRGNEQFF.

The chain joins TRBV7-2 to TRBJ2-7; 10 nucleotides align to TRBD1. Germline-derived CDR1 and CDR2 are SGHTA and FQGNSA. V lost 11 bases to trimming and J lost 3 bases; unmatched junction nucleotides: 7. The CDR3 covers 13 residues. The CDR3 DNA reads TGTGCCGTCGTGGGACAGGGGAACTACGAGCAGTACTTC. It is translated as CAVVGQGNYEQYF. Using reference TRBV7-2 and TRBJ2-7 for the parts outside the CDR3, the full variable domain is GAGVSQSPSNKVTEKGKDVELRCDPISGHTALYWYRQSLGQGLEFLIYFQGNSAPDKSGLPSDRFSAERTGGSVSTLTIQRTQQEDSAVYLCAVVGQGNYEQYFGPGTRLTVT.

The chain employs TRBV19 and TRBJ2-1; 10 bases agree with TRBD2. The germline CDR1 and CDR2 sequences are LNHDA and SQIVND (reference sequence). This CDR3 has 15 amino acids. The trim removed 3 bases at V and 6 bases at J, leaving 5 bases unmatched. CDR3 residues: CASSILAGGANEQFF. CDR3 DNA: TGTGCCAGTAGTATCTTAGCGGGGGGCGCCAATGAGCAGTTCTTC.

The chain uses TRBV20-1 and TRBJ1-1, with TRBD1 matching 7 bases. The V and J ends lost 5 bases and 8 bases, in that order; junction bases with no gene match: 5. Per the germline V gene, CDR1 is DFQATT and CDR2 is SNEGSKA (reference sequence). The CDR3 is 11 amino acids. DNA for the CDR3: TGCAGTGCTCTAAAGGGGGCAGAAGCTTTCTTT. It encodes CSALKGAEAFF.

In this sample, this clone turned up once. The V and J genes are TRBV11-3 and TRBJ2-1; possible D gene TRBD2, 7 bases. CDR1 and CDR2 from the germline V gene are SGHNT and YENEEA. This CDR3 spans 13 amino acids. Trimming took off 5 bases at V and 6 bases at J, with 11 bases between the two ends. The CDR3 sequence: CASSVGGANEQFF. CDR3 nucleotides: TGTGCCAGCAGCGTAGGGGGGGCCAATGAGCAGTTCTTC. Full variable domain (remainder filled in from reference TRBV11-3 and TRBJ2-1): EAGVVQSPRYKIIEKKQPVAFWCNPISGHNTLYWYLQNLGQGPELLIRYENEEAVDDSQLPKDRFSAERLKGVDSTLKIQPAELGDSAVYLCASSVGGANEQFFGPGTRLTVL.

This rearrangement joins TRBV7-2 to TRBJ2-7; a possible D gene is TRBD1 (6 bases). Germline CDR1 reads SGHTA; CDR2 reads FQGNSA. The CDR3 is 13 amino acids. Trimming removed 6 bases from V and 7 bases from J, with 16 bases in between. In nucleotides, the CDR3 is TGTGCCAGCAGTAAATTGGGGGCGCCGGAGCAGTACTTC. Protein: CASSKLGAPEQYF. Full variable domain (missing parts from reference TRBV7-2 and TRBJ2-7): GAGVSQSPSNKVTEKGKDVELRCDPISGHTALYWYRQSLGQGLEFLIYFQGNSAPDKSGLPSDRFSAERTGGSVSTLTIQRTQQEDSAVYLCASSKLGAPEQYFGPGTRLTVT.

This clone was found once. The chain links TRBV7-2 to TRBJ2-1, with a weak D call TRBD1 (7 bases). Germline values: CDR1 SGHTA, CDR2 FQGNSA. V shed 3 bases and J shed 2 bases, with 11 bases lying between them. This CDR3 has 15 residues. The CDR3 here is CASSLSGGTYNEQFF. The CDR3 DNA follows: TGTGCCAGCAGCTTGTCAGGGGGGACCTACAATGAGCAGTTCTTC.

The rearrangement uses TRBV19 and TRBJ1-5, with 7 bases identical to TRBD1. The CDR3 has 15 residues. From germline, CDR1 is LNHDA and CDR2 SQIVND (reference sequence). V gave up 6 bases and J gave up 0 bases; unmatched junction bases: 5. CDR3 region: CASRWDRGSNQPQHF. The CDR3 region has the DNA TGTGCCAGTAGGTGGGACAGAGGTAGCAATCAGCCCCAGCATTTT.

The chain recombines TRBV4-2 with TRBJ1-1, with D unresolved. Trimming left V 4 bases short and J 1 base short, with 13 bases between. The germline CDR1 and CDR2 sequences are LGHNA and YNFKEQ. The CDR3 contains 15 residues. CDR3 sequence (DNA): TGTGCCAGCAGCCCCTGGGGTCAGAGGAACACTGAAGCTTTCTTT. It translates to CASSPWGQRNTEAFF.

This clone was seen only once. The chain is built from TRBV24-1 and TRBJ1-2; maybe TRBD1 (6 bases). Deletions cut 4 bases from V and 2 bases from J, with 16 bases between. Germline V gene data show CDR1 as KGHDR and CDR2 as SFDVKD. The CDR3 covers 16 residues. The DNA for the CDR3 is TGTGCCACCAGTGACAGGACAGCCAGAACGAACTATGGCTACACCTTC. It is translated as CATSDRTARTNYGYTF.

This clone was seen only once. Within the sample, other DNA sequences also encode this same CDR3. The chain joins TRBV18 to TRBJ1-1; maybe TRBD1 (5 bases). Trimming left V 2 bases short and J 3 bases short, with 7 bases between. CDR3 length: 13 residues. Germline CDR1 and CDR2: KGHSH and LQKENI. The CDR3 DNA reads TGTGCCAGCTCACCATCCAGGGACACTGAAGCTTTCTTT. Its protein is CASSPSRDTEAFF. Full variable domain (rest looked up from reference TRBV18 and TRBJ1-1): NAGVMQNPRHLVRRRGQEARLRCSPMKGHSHVYWYRQLPEEGLKFMVYLQKENIIDESGMPKERFSAEFPKEGPSILRIQQVVRGDSAAYFCASSPSRDTEAFFGQGTRLTVV.

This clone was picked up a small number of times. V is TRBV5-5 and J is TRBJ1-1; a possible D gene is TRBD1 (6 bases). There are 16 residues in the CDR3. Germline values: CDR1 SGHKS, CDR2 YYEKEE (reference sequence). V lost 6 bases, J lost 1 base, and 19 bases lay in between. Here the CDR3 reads CASKREGGGKNTEAFF. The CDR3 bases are TGTGCCAGCAAACGGGAAGGGGGAGGGAAGAACACTGAAGCTTTCTTT.

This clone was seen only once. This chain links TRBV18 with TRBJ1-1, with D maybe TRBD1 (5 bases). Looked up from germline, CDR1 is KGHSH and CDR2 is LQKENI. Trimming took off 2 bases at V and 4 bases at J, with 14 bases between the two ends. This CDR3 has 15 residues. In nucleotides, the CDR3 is TGTGCCAGCTCACCAGGGCTGACGGGGACCACTGAAGCTTTCTTT. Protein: CASSPGLTGTTEAFF.

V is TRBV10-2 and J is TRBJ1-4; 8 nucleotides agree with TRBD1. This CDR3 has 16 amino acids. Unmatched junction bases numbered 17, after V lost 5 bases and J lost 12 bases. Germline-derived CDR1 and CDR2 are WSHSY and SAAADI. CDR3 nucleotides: TGCGCCAGCAGTACCCAGGGGGCCGGGGGTTGGCGAGAACTGTTTTTT. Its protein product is CASSTQGAGGWRELFF.

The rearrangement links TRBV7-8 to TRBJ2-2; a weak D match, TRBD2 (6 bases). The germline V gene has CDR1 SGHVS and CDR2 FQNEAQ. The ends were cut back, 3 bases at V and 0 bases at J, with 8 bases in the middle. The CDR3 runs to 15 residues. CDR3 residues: CASSFGGPNTGELFF. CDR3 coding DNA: TGTGCCAGCAGCTTCGGGGGACCGAACACCGGGGAGCTGTTTTTT.

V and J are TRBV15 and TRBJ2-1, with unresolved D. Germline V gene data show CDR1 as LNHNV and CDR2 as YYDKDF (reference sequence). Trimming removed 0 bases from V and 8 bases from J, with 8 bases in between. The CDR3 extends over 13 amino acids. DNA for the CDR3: TGTGCCACCAGCAGAGAAATCCTAGATGAGCAGTTCTTC. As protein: CATSREILDEQFF. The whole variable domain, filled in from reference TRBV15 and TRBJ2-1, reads DAMVIQNPRYQVTQFGKPVTLSCSQTLNHNVMYWYQQKSSQAPKLLFHYYDKDFNNEADTPDNFQSRRPNTSFCFLDIRSPGLGDTAMYLCATSREILDEQFFGPGTRLTVL.